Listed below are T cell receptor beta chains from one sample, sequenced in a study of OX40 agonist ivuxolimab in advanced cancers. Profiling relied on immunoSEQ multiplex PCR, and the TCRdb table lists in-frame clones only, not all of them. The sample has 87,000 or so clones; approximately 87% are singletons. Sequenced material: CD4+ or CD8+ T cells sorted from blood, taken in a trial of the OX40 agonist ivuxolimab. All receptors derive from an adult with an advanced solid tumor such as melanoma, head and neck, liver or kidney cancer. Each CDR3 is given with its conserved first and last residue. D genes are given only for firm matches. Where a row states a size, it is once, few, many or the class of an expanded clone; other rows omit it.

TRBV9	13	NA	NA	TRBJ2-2	CASSVDEYRELFF	TGTGCCAGCAGCGTAGATGAGTACCGGGAGCTGTTTTTT
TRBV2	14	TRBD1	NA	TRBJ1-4	CASRIQGLGEKLFF	TGTGCCAGCAGGATACAGGGGTTAGGAGAAAAACTGTTTTTT
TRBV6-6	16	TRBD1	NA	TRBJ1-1	CATINRAGGLNTEAFF	TGTGCCACCATTAATAGGGCAGGGGGGTTGAACACTGAAGCTTTCTTT
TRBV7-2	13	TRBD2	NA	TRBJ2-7	CASSPGGGYEQYF	TGTGCCAGCAGCCCCGGGGGGGGGTACGAGCAGTACTTC
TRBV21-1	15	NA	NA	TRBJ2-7	CASSMGGSQIYEQYF	TGTGCCAGCAGCATGGGAGGCTCCCAAATCTACGAGCAGTACTTC
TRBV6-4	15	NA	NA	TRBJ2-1	CASSDEGREYNEQFF	TGTGCCAGCAGTGACGAGGGGCGTGAGTACAATGAGCAGTTCTTC
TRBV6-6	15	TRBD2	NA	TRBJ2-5	CASSYGGEPQETQYF	TGTGCCAGCAGTTACGGGGGGGAACCGCAAGAGACCCAGTACTTC
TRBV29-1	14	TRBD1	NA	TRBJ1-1	CSVEVGTGGTEAFF	TGCAGCGTTGAAGTCGGGACAGGGGGCACTGAAGCTTTCTTT
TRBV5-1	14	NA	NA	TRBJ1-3	CASSPGVSGNTIYF	TGCGCCAGCAGCCCCGGTGTCTCTGGAAACACCATATATTTT
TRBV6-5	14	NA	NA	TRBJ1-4	CASSYSGRDEKLFF	TGTGCCAGCAGTTACTCCGGGCGGGATGAAAAACTGTTTTTT
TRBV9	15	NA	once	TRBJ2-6	CASSAQGSGANVLTF	TGTGCCAGCAGCGCCCAGGGTTCTGGGGCCAACGTCCTGACTTTC
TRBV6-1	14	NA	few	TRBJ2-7	CASRRQDGLYEQYF	TGTGCCAGCAGGCGACAGGATGGACTGTACGAGCAGTACTTC